This T cell receptor (beta chain) was sequenced for a study of T cell responses to AZD1222 COVID-19 vaccine. Study-level findings and limits: The breadth and depth of Spike-specific TCRs increased once two AZD1222 doses had been given. Spike regions recognized by vaccine-associated CD4 TCRs spanned the protein, led by 160-218 and 743-854.

Sequenced by immunoSEQ multiplex PCR; TCRdb stores in-frame clones only, minus some. Of fewer than 90,000 clones listed, around 90% were seen once; the top ten hold about 9.9%. This clone showed up just once. Its antigen is not identified. This receptor was identified in an adult who received the AZD1222 COVID-19 vaccine. The sequenced sample was peripheral blood, obtained 28 days after the second AZD1222 dose.

The CDR3 DNA sequence: TGTGCCAGCAGCTTGGGGGGGCGGAAGAACACTGAAGCTTTCTTT. Translated, it gives CASSLGGRKNTEAFF. V and J are TRBV5-4 and TRBJ1-1, with a possible D match to TRBD1 (6 bases). The germline CDR1 and CDR2 sequences are SGHNT and YYREEE (reference sequence). The CDR3 runs 15 residues. Trimming pared 0 bases from V and 1 base from J, leaving 10 bases between. The full variable domain, in which reference TRBV5-4 and TRBJ1-1 provide the parts outside the CDR3, is ETGVTQSPTHLIKTRGQQVTLRCSSQSGHNTVSWYQQALGQGPQFIFQYYREEENGRGNFPPRFSGLQFPNYSSELNVNALELDDSALYLCASSLGGRKNTEAFFGQGTRLTVV.